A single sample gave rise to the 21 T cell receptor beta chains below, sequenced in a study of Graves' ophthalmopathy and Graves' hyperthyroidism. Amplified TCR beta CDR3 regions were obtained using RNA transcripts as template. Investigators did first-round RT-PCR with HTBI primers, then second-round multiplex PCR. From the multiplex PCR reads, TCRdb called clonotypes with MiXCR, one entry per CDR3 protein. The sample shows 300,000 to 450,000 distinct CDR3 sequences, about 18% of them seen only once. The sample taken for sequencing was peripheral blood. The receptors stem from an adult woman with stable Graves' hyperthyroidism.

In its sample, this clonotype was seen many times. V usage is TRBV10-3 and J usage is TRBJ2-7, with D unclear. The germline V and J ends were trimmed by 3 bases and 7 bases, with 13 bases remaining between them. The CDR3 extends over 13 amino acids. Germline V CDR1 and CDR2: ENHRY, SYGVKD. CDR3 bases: TGTGCCATCAGTGAACGATCTGGGGAAGAGCAGTACTTC. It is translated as CAISERSGEEQYF.

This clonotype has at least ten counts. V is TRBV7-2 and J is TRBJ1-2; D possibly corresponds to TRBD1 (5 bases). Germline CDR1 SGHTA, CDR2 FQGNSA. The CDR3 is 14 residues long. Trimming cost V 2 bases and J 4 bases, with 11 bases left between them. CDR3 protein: CASSLSGASYGYTF. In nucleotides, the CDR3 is TGTGCCAGCAGCTTATCCGGGGCCAGCTATGGCTACACCTTC.

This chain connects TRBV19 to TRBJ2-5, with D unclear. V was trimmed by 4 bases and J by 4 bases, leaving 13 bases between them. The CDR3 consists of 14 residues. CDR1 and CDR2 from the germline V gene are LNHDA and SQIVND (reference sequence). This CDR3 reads CASSTKSEVETQYF. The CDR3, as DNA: TGTGCCAGTAGTACCAAAAGCGAAGTAGAGACCCAGTACTTC.

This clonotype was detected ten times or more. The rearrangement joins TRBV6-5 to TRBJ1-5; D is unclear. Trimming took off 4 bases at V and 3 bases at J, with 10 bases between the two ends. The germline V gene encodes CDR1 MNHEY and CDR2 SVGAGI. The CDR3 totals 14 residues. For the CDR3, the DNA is TGTGCCAGCAGTTCCGACCGATTCAATCAGCCCCAGCATTTT. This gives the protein CASSSDRFNQPQHF.

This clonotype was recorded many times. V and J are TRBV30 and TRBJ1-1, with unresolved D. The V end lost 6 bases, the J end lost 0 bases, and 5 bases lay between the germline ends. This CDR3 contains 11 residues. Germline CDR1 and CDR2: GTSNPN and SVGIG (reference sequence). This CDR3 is CACLMNTEAFF. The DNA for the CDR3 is TGTGCCTGCCTAATGAACACTGAAGCTTTCTTT.

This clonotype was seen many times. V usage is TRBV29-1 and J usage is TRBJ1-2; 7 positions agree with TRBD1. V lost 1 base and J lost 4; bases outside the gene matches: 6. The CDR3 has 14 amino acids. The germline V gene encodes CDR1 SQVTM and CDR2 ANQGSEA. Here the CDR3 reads CSVEGPDRFYGYTF. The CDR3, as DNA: TGCAGCGTTGAAGGCCCGGACAGGTTCTATGGCTACACCTTC.

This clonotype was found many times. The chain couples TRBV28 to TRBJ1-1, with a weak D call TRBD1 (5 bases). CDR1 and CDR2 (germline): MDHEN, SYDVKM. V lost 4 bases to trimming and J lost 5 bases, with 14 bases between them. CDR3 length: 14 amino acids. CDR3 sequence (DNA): TGTGCCAGCAGTTCAAAAAGACGGGGGACTGAAGCTTTCTTT. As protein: CASSSKRRGTEAFF.

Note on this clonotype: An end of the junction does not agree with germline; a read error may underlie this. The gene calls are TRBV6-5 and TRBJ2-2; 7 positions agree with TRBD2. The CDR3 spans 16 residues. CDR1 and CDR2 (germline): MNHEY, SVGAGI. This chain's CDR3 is CASSYRTSANTGELFF. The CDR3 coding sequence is TGTGCCAGCAGTTACAGGACTAGTGCTAACACCGGGGAGCTGTTCTTT.

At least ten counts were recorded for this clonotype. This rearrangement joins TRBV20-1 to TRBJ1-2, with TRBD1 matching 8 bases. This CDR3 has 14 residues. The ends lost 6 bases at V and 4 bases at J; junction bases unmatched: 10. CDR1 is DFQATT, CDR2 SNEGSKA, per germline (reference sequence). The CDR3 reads CSAPGGAGAYGYTF. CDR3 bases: TGCAGTGCCCCAGGGGGCGCGGGGGCCTATGGCTACACCTTC.

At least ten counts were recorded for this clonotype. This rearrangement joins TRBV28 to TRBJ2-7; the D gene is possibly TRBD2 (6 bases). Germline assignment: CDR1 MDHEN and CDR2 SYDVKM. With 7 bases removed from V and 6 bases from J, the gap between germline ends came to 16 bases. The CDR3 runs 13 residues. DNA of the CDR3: TGTGCCAGCATCGGAGAACTAGCAAGCGAGCAGTACTTC. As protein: CASIGELASEQYF.

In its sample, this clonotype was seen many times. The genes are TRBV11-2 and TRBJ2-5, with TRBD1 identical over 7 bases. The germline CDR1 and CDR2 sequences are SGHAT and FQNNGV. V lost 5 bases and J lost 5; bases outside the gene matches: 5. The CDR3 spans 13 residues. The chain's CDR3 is CASSKGQLETQYF. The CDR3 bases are TGTGCCAGCAGCAAGGGACAGCTCGAGACCCAGTACTTC.

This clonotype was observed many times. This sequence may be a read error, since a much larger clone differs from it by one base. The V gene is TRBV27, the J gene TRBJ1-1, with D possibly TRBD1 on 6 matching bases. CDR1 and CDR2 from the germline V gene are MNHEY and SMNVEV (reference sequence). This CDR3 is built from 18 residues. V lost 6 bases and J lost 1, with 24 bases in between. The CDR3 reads CASRRHVEQGPWNTEAFF. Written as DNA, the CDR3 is TGTGCCAGCAGACGCCATGTGGAACAGGGTCCCTGGAACACTGAAGCTTTCTTT.

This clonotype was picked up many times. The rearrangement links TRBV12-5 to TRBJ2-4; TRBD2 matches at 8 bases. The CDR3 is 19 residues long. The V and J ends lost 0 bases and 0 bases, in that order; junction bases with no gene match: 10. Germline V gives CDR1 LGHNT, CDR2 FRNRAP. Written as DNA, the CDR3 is TGTGCTAGTGGTTTGGTAGGGTCGGGAGGGGATCCAGCCAAAAACATTCAGTACTTC. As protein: CASGLVGSGGDPAKNIQYF.

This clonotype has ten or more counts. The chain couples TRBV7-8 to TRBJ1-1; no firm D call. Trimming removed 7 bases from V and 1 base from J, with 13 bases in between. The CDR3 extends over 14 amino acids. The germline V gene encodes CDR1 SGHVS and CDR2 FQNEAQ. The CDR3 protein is CASTSQSSNTEAFF. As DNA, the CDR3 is TGTGCCAGCACTTCCCAGAGCTCGAACACTGAAGCTTTCTTT.

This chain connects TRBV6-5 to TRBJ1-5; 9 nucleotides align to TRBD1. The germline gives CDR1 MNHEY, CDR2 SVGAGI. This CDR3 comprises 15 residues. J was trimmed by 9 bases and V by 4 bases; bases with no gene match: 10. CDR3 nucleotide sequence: TGTGCCAGCAGTTTGGACAGGGGTGAAGCGTGGCCCCAGCATTTT. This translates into CASSLDRGEAWPQHF.

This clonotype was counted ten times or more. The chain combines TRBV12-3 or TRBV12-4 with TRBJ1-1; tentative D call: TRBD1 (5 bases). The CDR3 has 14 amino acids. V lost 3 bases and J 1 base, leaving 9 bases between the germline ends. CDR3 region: CASSLPGGNTEAFF. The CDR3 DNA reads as TGTGCCAGCAGTTTGCCCGGGGGGAACACTGAAGCTTTCTTT.

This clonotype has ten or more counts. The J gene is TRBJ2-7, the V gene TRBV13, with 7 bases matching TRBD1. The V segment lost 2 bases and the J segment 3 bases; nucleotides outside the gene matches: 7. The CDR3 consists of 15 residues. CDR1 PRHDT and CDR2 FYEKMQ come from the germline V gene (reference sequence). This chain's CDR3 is CASSLKATGSYEQYF. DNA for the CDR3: TGTGCCAGCAGCTTAAAGGCGACAGGGAGCTACGAGCAGTACTTC.

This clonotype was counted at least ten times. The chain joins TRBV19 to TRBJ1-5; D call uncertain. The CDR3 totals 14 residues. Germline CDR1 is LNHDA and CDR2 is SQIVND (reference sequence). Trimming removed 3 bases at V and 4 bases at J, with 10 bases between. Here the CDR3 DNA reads TGTGCCAGTAGTATTAGGTGGGGAAATCAGCCCCAGCATTTT. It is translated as CASSIRWGNQPQHF.

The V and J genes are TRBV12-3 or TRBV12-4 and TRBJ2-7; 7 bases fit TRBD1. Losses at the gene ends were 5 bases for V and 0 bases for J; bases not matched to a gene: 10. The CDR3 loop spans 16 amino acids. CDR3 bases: TGTGCCAGCAGTACTGGGGACAGCGCTCGCTCCTACGAGCAGTACTTC. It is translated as CASSTGDSARSYEQYF.

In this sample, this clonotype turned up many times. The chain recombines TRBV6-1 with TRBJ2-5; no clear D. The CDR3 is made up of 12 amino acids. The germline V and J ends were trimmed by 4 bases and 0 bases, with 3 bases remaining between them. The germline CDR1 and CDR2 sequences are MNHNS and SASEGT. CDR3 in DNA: TGTGCCAGCAGTGGGGACCAAGAGACCCAGTACTTC. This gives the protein CASSGDQETQYF.

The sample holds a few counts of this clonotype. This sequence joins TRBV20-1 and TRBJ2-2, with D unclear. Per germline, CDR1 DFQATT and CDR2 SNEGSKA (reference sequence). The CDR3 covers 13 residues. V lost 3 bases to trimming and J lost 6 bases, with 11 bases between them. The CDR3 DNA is TGCAGTGCTAGGGCAATTTGGTCCGGGGAGCTGTTTTTT. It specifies CSARAIWSGELFF.